These 27 T cell receptor beta chains share one sample of origin, sequenced in a study of OX40 agonist ivuxolimab in advanced cancers. Profiling relied on immunoSEQ multiplex PCR, and the TCRdb table lists in-frame clones only, not all of them. The sample shows under 80,000 clones, around nine tenths of them seen only once. Here the sequenced sample was CD4+ or CD8+ T cells sorted from blood, taken in a trial of the OX40 agonist ivuxolimab. These TCRs come from an adult with an advanced solid tumor such as melanoma, head and neck, liver or kidney cancer.

The chain uses TRBV28 and TRBJ1-1; D not certain. This CDR3 is 15 amino acids long. Between the trimmed V and J ends, which lost 5 bases and 1 base, there was a span of 14 bases. Germline values: CDR1 MDHEN, CDR2 SYDVKM. CDR3 sequence (DNA): TGTGCCAGCAGTCCCCCGGCGGGGAGGAACACTGAAGCTTTCTTT. Translation gives CASSPPAGRNTEAFF.

This chain uses TRBV30 with TRBJ1-1; maybe TRBD1 (6 bases). This CDR3 is 13 amino acids long. Germline V gene lookup returns CDR1 GTSNPN and CDR2 SVGIG (reference sequence). V lost 2 bases and J 6 bases, leaving 13 bases between the germline ends. This CDR3 is CAWSSGAGPEAFF. CDR3 bases: TGTGCCTGGAGTTCAGGGGCTGGGCCTGAAGCTTTCTTT.

The gene calls are TRBV6-6 and TRBJ2-3; D is uncertain. Per the germline V gene, CDR1 is MNHNY and CDR2 is SVGAGI (reference sequence). This CDR3 region has 15 residues. Trimming cost V 4 bases and J 5 bases, with 16 bases left between them. CDR3 residues: CASSLSLLVGDTQYF. CDR3 sequence (DNA): TGTGCCAGCAGTTTGTCCCTTTTAGTCGGAGATACGCAGTATTTT.

The J gene is TRBJ2-4, the V gene TRBV10-3, with D tentatively TRBD1 (6 bases). This CDR3 region has 18 residues. With 0 bases removed from V and 0 bases from J, the gap between germline ends came to 15 bases. Germline-derived CDR1 and CDR2 are ENHRY and SYGVKD. The CDR3 reads CAISESEGTMVAKNIQYF. Here the CDR3 DNA reads TGTGCCATCAGTGAGTCGGAAGGGACAATGGTAGCCAAAAACATTCAGTACTTC.

J is TRBJ1-4 and V is TRBV19; maybe TRBD1 (5 bases). In germline, CDR1 is LNHDA, CDR2 SQIVND (reference sequence). Trimming left V 3 bases short and J 6 bases short, with 11 bases between. The CDR3 consists of 14 residues. This chain's CDR3 is CASSIEGRHEKLFF. CDR3 coding DNA: TGTGCCAGTAGTATTGAGGGACGACATGAAAAACTGTTTTTT.

V gene TRBV7-6 combines with J gene TRBJ1-1, with D hard to call. The CDR3 runs 13 residues. Germline V lookup: CDR1 SGHVS, CDR2 FNYEAQ. Trimming took off 4 bases at V and 2 bases at J, with 8 bases between the two ends. CDR3 sequence (DNA): TGTGCCAGCAGCTCGGACGGAAACACTGAAGCTTTCTTT. It is translated as CASSSDGNTEAFF.

This chain joins TRBV10-3 and TRBJ1-2, with D possibly matching TRBD1 (5 bases). The CDR3 runs to 16 residues. The germline V gene has CDR1 ENHRY and CDR2 SYGVKD. Trimming pared 8 bases from V and 0 bases from J, leaving 19 bases between. CDR3 sequence (DNA): TGTGCCATCGGGAGGGGTGGGGCGAACTCTAACTATGGCTACACCTTC. Protein sequence: CAIGRGGANSNYGYTF.

The chain couples TRBV5-4 to TRBJ1-6; D gene ambiguous. The CDR3 spans 17 residues. The ends were cut back, 6 bases at V and 4 bases at J, with 20 bases in the middle. Germline loops: CDR1 SGHNT, CDR2 YYREEE (reference sequence). The CDR3 sequence: CASTDYSSELYNSPLHF. The CDR3 DNA sequence: TGTGCCAGCACCGATTATTCCTCGGAGCTTTATAATTCACCCCTCCACTTT.

This clone was seen a handful of times. The V call is TRBV30, the J call TRBJ1-1; perhaps TRBD1 as D (6 bases). This CDR3 contains 13 residues. Germline V gene data show CDR1 as GTSNPN and CDR2 as SVGIG (reference sequence). Trimming stripped 3 bases from V and 4 bases from J, with 12 bases between. CDR3 coding DNA: TGTGCCTGGAGCCGGGGACAAGGCACTGAAGCTTTCTTT. It is translated as CAWSRGQGTEAFF.

The rearrangement links TRBV7-2 to TRBJ2-7; D is unclear. Trimming cost V 1 base and J 8 bases, with 15 bases left between them. CDR1 and CDR2 from the germline V gene are SGHTA and FQGNSA. This CDR3 is 14 amino acids long. CDR3 sequence (DNA): TGTGCCAGCAGCTTAGGGTCTCAATTAGAGAAGCAGTACTTC. Its translation is CASSLGSQLEKQYF.

V gene TRBV4-3 combines with J gene TRBJ2-4; no reliable D call. V lost 0 bases and J lost 0, with 3 bases in between. Germline V gene data show CDR1 as LGHNA and CDR2 as YSLEER. The CDR3 contains 14 residues. CDR3 DNA sequence: TGCGCCAGCAGCCAAGACAAAGCCAAAAACATTCAGTACTTC. It is translated as CASSQDKAKNIQYF.

The rearrangement links TRBV18 to TRBJ1-6, with TRBD1 identical over 7 bases. Germline V CDR1 and CDR2: KGHSH, LQKENI. The CDR3 has 15 residues. J gave up 7 bases and V 6 bases, and 9 bases lay outside the gene matches. The CDR3 sequence: CASSRDSPGNSPLHF. The CDR3 nucleotides read TGTGCCAGCTCCAGGGACAGTCCTGGCAATTCACCCCTCCACTTT. The whole variable domain, filled in from reference TRBV18 and TRBJ1-6, reads NAGVMQNPRHLVRRRGQEARLRCSPMKGHSHVYWYRQLPEEGLKFMVYLQKENIIDESGMPKERFSAEFPKEGPSILRIQQVVRGDSAAYFCASSRDSPGNSPLHFGNGTRLTVT.

V usage is TRBV21-1 and J usage is TRBJ1-5. TRBV21-1 is tagged as a pseudogene. CDR3 length: 13 amino acids. The CDR3, as DNA: TGTGCCAGCAGCAGAGGCACGTATCAGCCCCAGCATTTT. It is translated as CASSRGTYQPQHF.

V is TRBV18 and J is TRBJ1-6, with D possibly TRBD1 on 6 matching bases. V lost 4 bases and J lost 7, with 11 bases in between. This CDR3 comprises 14 residues. Germline V gene data show CDR1 as KGHSH and CDR2 as LQKENI. CDR3 loop: CASSRGLENSPLHF. In DNA, the CDR3 is TGTGCCAGCTCACGGGGGCTGGAGAATTCACCCCTCCACTTT.

The genes are TRBV7-2 and TRBJ2-1; D might be TRBD1 or TRBD2, each matching 5 bases. Looked up from germline, CDR1 is SGHTA and CDR2 is FQGNSA. The V gene lost 3 bases and the J gene lost 5 bases, with 11 bases spanning the gap. CDR3 length: 14 residues. The CDR3, as DNA: TGTGCCAGCAGCTTCAGGGACGGTAACAATGAGCAGTTCTTC. Translation gives CASSFRDGNNEQFF.

The chain is built from TRBV20-1 and TRBJ2-5, with D possibly matching TRBD2 (6 bases). Deletions cut 6 bases from V and 11 bases from J, with 16 bases between. CDR3 size: 11 residues. Germline V gene sequence: CDR1 DFQATT, CDR2 SNEGSKA (reference sequence). The CDR3 coding sequence is TGCAGTGCAGAACGCTCGGGGGAGCAGTACTTC. Encoded protein: CSAERSGEQYF.

This clone appeared a single time. The chain couples TRBV5-5 to TRBJ1-1; D gene uncertain. Germline V lookup: CDR1 SGHKS, CDR2 YYEKEE (reference sequence). Trimming pared 1 base from V and 4 bases from J, leaving 11 bases between. The CDR3 sequence is 14 residues long. This CDR3 reads CASSLLEGVTEAFF. In DNA form, the CDR3 reads TGTGCCAGCAGCTTGCTTGAGGGAGTCACTGAAGCTTTCTTT.

This clone occurred a few times. The chain combines TRBV7-2 with TRBJ1-6, with 7 bases that match TRBD1. This CDR3 region has 17 residues. V dropped 5 bases and J dropped 0; count of bases not matched to a gene: 7. Germline V gene sequence: CDR1 SGHTA, CDR2 FQGNSA. As DNA, the CDR3 is TGTGCCAGCAGCAACAGGGGTCCCAGCTCCTATAATTCACCCCTCCACTTT. Amino acids: CASSNRGPSSYNSPLHF.

This chain joins TRBV6-1 and TRBJ2-7, with D hard to call. The V end was cut by 4 bases, the J end by 3 bases, with 7 bases between. The CDR3 has 12 amino acids. Germline CDR1 is MNHNS and CDR2 is SASEGT. The CDR3 DNA sequence: TGTGCCAGCAGTGGGAGCTACTACGAGCAGTACTTC. Protein: CASSGSYYEQYF.

This chain links TRBV5-8 with TRBJ2-7; D is tentatively TRBD1 or TRBD2 (5 bases each). There are 13 residues in the CDR3. With 4 bases removed from V and 2 bases from J, the gap between germline ends came to 10 bases. Germline loops: CDR1 SGHTS, CDR2 YDEGEE. CDR3 DNA sequence: TGTGCCAGCAGCAGGGACCCGACCTACGAGCAGTACTTC. It encodes CASSRDPTYEQYF.

This chain links TRBV29-1 with TRBJ2-1, with D maybe TRBD1 (5 bases). Germline V gives CDR1 SQVTM, CDR2 ANQGSEA. The CDR3 is 12 amino acids. The V end lost 5 bases, the J end lost 7 bases, and 12 bases lay between the germline ends. CDR3 loop: CSVSGNRNEQFF. CDR3 nucleotide sequence: TGCAGCGTTTCAGGGAATCGGAATGAGCAGTTCTTC.

CDR3 residues: CASSGDGQETQYF. The CDR3 region has the DNA TGTGCCAGCTCCGGGGACGGGCAAGAGACCCAGTACTTC. The chain recombines TRBV27 with TRBJ2-5; D possibly uses TRBD1 or TRBD2 (5 bases each). With 8 bases removed from V and 2 bases from J, the gap between germline ends came to 12 bases. The CDR3 sequence is 13 residues long. Germline assignment: CDR1 MNHEY and CDR2 SMNVEV (reference sequence).

The rearrangement joins TRBV7-2 to TRBJ2-2; D remains unclear. This CDR3 region has 14 residues. Trimming removed 5 bases from V and 10 bases from J, with 17 bases in between. From germline, CDR1 is SGHTA and CDR2 FQGNSA. CDR3 DNA: TGTGCCAGCAGCCCAGCGCCCTTACTACAGGAGCTGTTTTTT. Its translation: CASSPAPLLQELFF.

This sequence joins TRBV7-8 and TRBJ2-2; D could derive from TRBD1 or TRBD2 (5 bases each). Trimming cost V 6 bases and J 3 bases, with 20 bases left between them. CDR1 and CDR2 (germline): SGHVS, FQNEAQ. This CDR3 region has 17 residues. The CDR3 protein is CASRWGGLRSYTGELFF. DNA for the CDR3: TGTGCCAGCAGATGGGGCGGGCTCCGGAGTTACACCGGGGAGCTGTTTTTT.

The gene calls are TRBV7-3 and TRBJ2-5; 10 positions match TRBD2. Losses at the gene ends were 5 bases for V and 2 bases for J; bases not matched to a gene: 5. This CDR3 has 15 residues. Germline V lookup: CDR1 SGHTA, CDR2 FQGTGA. The CDR3, as DNA: TGTGCCAGCAGCCCTAGCGGGGGCAGTCAAGAGACCCAGTACTTC. Its translation is CASSPSGGSQETQYF.

The V call is TRBV7-3, the J call TRBJ2-7; the D gene could be TRBD1 or TRBD2 (5 bases each). V lost 2 bases to trimming and J lost 7 bases, with 15 bases between them. Germline CDR1 SGHTA, CDR2 FQGTGA. The CDR3 runs 14 residues. CDR3 in amino acids: CASSLGGGPGEQYF. The DNA for the CDR3 is TGTGCCAGCAGCTTAGGGGGTGGTCCGGGAGAGCAGTACTTC.

This clone was counted only a few times. The chain joins TRBV6-1 to TRBJ2-5, with 8 bases aligning to TRBD1. Germline V gives CDR1 MNHNS, CDR2 SASEGT. The junction had 3 bases not matched to a gene; V was cut back by 2 bases and J by 7 bases. This CDR3 comprises 13 residues. The CDR3 sequence: CASSEQGTGTQYF. CDR3 DNA sequence: TGTGCCAGCAGTGAACAGGGGACAGGGACCCAGTACTTC.